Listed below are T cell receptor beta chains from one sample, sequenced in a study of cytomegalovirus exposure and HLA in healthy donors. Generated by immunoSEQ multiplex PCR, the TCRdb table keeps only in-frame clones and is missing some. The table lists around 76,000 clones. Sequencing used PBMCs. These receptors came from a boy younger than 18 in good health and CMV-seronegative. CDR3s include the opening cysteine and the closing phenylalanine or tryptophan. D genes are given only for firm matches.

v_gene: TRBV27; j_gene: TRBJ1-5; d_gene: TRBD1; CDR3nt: TGTGCCAGCAGTTGGACAGGGGGCAATCAGCCCCAGCATTTT; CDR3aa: CASSWTGGNQPQHF
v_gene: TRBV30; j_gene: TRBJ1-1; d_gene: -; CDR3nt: TGTGCCTGGAGTGCGGGGATCACTGAAGCTTTCTTT; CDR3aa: CAWSAGITEAFF
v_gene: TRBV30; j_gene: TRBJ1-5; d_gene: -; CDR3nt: TGTGCCTGGACGCCCGCCCTTTTCGGGACAATAGGCCAGCCCCAGCATTTT; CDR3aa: CAWTPALFGTIGQPQHF
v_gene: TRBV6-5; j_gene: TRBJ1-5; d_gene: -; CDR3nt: TGTGCCAGCAGCACCGGACAAGGTAACAATCAGCCCCAGCATTTT; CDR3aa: CASSTGQGNNQPQHF
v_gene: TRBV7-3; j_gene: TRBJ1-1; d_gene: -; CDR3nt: TGTGCCAGCAGCTTAAAACAAGGGGGTACTGAAGCTTTCTTT; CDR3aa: CASSLKQGGTEAFF
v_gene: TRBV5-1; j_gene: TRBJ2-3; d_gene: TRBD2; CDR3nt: TGCGCCAGCAGTTTAGCGGGCCCCTCCACAGATACGCAGTATTTT; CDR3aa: CASSLAGPSTDTQYF
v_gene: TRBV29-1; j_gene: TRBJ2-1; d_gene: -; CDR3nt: TGCAGCGTCGGACAGTTATCCTACAATGAGCAGTTCTTC; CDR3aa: CSVGQLSYNEQFF
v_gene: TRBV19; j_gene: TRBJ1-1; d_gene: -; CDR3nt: TGTGCCAGTACCTGGGCAGGGGCGCACACTGAAGCTTTCTTT; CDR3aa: CASTWAGAHTEAFF
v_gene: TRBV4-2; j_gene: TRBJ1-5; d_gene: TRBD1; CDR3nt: TGTGCCAGCAGCCTTACCTTCCCGACAGGGAGACAGCCCCAGCATTTT; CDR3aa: CASSLTFPTGRQPQHF
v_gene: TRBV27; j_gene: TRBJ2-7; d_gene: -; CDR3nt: TGTGCCAGCAGTTCGCCTAGGTGGAACGAGCAGTACTTC; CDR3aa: CASSSPRWNEQYF
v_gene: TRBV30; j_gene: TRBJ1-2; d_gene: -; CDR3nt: TGTGCCTGGAGTGTACTTGGGGGGGGTGGCTACACCTTC; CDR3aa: CAWSVLGGGGYTF
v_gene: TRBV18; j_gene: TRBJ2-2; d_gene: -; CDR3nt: TGTGCCAGCTCAATACAGACATTCGGGGAGCTGTTTTTT; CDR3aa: CASSIQTFGELFF
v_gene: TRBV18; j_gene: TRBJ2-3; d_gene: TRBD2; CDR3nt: TGTGCCAGCTCACCGCGACTAGCGGGGAGTAGCACAGATACGCAGTATTTT; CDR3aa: CASSPRLAGSSTDTQYF
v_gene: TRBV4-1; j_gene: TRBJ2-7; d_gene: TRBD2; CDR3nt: TGCGCCAGCAGCCAAGAGCGGGGGAGCCCTATTTCCTACGAGCAGTACTTC; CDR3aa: CASSQERGSPISYEQYF
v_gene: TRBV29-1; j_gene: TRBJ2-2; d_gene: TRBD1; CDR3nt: TGCAGCGGGGGACAGGGGTCGAACACCGGGGAGCTGTTTTTT; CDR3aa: CSGGQGSNTGELFF
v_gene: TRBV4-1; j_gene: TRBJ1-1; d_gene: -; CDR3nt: TGCGCCAGCAGCCGAGGACAGATGAACACTGAAGCTTTCTTT; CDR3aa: CASSRGQMNTEAFF
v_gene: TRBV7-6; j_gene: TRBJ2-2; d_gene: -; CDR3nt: TGTGCCAGCAGCTCCGAGGGGGGGATAGGGGAGCTGTTTTTT; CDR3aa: CASSSEGGIGELFF
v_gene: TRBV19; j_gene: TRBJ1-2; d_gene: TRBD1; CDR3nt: TGTGCCAGTAGTACGCTATGGACAGGTACCCTCGATGGCTACACCTTC; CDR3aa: CASSTLWTGTLDGYTF
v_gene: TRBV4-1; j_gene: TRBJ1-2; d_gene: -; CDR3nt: TGCGCCAGCAGCCCAAAATACCAGACAGAGCACTACACCTTC; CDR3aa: CASSPKYQTEHYTF
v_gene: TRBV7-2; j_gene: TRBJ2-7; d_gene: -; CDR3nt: TGTGCCAGCAGCTTAGATCAGCCTAGCAAGGGCGAGCAGTACTTC; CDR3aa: CASSLDQPSKGEQYF
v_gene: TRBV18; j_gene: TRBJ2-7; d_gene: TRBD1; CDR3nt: TGTGCCAGCTCAGGGACAGGGCATACCTACGAGCAGTACTTC; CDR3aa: CASSGTGHTYEQYF
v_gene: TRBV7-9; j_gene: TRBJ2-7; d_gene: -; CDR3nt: TGTGCCAGCAGCTCACGAAATGGACACTCCTACGAGCAGTACTTC; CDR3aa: CASSSRNGHSYEQYF
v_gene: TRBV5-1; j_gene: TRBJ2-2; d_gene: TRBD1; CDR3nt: TGCGCCAGCAGCATAGGACAGGGGAACACCGGGGAGCTGTTTTTT; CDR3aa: CASSIGQGNTGELFF
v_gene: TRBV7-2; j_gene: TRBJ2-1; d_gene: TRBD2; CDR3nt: TGTGCCAGCAGCCTAAAGAGACTAGCGGGAGCATCCTACAATGAGCAGTTCTTC; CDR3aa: CASSLKRLAGASYNEQFF
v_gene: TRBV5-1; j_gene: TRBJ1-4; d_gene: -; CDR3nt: TGCGCCAGCAGCTTGGCCCTCCTCGATGCCGGGGAAAAACTGTTTTTT; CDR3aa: CASSLALLDAGEKLFF
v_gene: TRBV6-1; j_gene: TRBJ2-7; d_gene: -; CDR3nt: TGTGCCAGCAGTGCTGGAGGAGGACAGACTCTCTCCTACGAGCAGTACTTC; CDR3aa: CASSAGGGQTLSYEQYF
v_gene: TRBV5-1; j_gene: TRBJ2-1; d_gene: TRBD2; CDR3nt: TGCGCCAGCAGGACTAGCGGGAGGTCGGATGAGCAGTTCTTC; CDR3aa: CASRTSGRSDEQFF
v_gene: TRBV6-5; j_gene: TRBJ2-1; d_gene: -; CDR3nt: TGTGCCAGCCGCTACAGCCCAGCTTACAATGAGCAGTTCTTC; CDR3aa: CASRYSPAYNEQFF
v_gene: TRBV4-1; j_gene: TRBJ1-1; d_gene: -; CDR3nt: TGCGCCAGCAGCCAAGCGGGGGGCGGCGGCACTGAAGATTTCTTT; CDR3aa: CASSQAGGGGTEDFF
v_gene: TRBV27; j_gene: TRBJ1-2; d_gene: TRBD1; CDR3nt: TGTGCCAGCAGTTTATACAGGGGGAACTATGGCTACACCTTC; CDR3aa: CASSLYRGNYGYTF
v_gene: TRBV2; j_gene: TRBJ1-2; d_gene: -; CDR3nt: TGTGCCAGCAGTCCTCGGGGCTATGGCTACACCTTC; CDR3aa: CASSPRGYGYTF
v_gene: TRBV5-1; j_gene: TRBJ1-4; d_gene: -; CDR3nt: TGCGCCAGCAGTGGGCAAGTTAATGAAAAACTGTTTTTT; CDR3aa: CASSGQVNEKLFF
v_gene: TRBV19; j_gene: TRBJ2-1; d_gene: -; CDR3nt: TGTGCCAGTAGACACTCCTACAATGAGCAGTTCTTC; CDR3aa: CASRHSYNEQFF
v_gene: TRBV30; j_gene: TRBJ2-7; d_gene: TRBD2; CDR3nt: TGTGCCTGGTCACGGGGGGTGGCCTACGAGCAGTACTTC; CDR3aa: CAWSRGVAYEQYF